This T cell receptor (beta chain) was sequenced for a study of blood T cell repertoires in COVID-19. Study-wide background: Nucleic acid was either cDNA or gDNA, and it came from T cells, B-cell-depleted T cells, or PBMCs.

CDR3 length: 13 residues. Germline V CDR1 and CDR2: MDHEN, SYDVKM. V was pared by 7 bases and J by 4 bases, with 6 bases of the junction left unmatched. In the case of this clone: The same CDR3 is also encoded by other DNA sequences in this sample.

Authors' analysis steps: Amplification of reference gene primers was used by the study to estimate nucleated cell counts. The protocol was immunoSEQ multiplex PCR, while the TCRdb copy is restricted to in-frame clones and leaves out a portion. That table supplies the V and J calls and clone size; D and trimming were determined from the DNA. This table has 140,000 or so clones, 82% appearing once. The gene calls are TRBV28 and TRBJ2-7; 8 nucleotides line up with TRBD1. The sequencing input was peripheral blood. The origin of this receptor is a woman of 80 years or more with acute or convalescent COVID-19. CDR3 nucleotides: TGTGCCAGCAAGTTACAGGGGGAATACGAGCAGTACTTC. This codes for CASKLQGEYEQYF. Full variable domain (missing parts from reference TRBV28 and TRBJ2-7): DVKVTQSSRYLVKRTGEKVFLECVQDMDHENMFWYRQDPGLGLRLIYFSYDVKMKEKGDIPEGYSVSREKKERFSLILESASTNQTSMYLCASKLQGEYEQYFGPGTRLTVT.